This paragraph covers one T cell receptor beta chain sequence. The table came from immunoSEQ multiplex PCR; TCRdb's copy has only in-frame clones and leaves some out. The sample holds roughly 43,000 clones, roughly 87% seen once. The CDR3 covers 16 residues. The ends lost 5 bases at V and 4 bases at J; junction bases unmatched: 8. Germline lookup yields CDR1 MDHEN and CDR2 SYDVKM. This sample is part of a study of T cell changes during pregnancy in multiple sclerosis. This sequence was found in a female donor with multiple sclerosis, enrolled in a pregnancy study. The specimen was CD4+ T cells from peripheral blood mononuclear cells, collected after pregnancy. This chain uses TRBV28 with TRBJ2-2; the match to TRBD1 covers 9 bases. In nucleotides, the CDR3 is TGTGCCAGCAGTACCCCGAGGACAGGGGTCACCGGGGAGCTGTTTTTT. Protein sequence: CASSTPRTGVTGELFF.